This T cell receptor beta chain was recorded in a study of blood T cell repertoires in COVID-19. The overall study: Researchers got acute and convalescent COVID-19 samples from the United States, Italy and Spain. Sources were T cells, B-cell-depleted T cells, or PBMCs; the material itself was cDNA or gDNA.

V was shortened by 0 bases and J by 0 bases, with 7 bases between the two germline ends. Germline CDR1 is SGDLS and CDR2 is YYNGEE. There are 14 residues in the CDR3. Original processing methods: The assay estimated nucleated cells by amplifying reference gene primers. Here immunoSEQ multiplex PCR was the method, and the copy in TCRdb shows in-frame clones only, minus some. V and J calls and clone size are given by that table; D and trimming were obtained from the DNA. The repertoire consists of about 59,000 clones, with 70% to 85% occurring once and the leading ten covering about 5.5%. Sequencing was carried out using peripheral blood. The chain joins TRBV9 to TRBJ2-7; D unresolved. This clonotype originated in a woman aged 70-85 years with acute or convalescent COVID-19. CDR3: CASSVEESSYEQYF. CDR3 DNA: TGTGCCAGCAGCGTAGAGGAGAGCTCCTACGAGCAGTACTTC.